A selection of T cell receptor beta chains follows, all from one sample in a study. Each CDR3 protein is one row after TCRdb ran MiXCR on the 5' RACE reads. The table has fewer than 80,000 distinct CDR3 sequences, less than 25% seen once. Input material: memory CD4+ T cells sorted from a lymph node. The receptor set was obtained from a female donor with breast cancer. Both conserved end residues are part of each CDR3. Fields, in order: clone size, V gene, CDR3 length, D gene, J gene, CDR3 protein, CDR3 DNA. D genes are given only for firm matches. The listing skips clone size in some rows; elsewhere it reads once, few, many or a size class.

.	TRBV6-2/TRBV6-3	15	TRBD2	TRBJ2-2	CASSKAGGGTRELFF	TGTGCCAGCAGTAAAGCGGGAGGAGGCACCCGGGAGCTGTTTTTT
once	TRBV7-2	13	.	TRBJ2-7	CACSRSGPYEQYF	TGTGCCTGCAGCCGCTCCGGCCCCTACGAGCAGTACTTC
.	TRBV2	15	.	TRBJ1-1	CASRTYGSMNTEAFF	TGTGCCAGCAGGACCTACGGATCTATGAACACTGAAGCTTTCTTT
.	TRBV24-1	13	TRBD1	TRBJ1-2	CATSDLGQDGYTF	TGTGCCACCAGTGACCTGGGACAGGATGGCTACACCTTC
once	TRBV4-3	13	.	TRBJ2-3	CASSQDQTDTQYF	TGCGCCAGCAGCCAAGATCAGACAGATACGCAGTATTTT
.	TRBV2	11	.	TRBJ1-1	CASLVNTEAFF	TGTGCCAGCTTAGTGAACACTGAAGCTTTCTTT
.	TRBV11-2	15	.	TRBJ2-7	CASSLGQTTTYEQYF	TGTGCCAGCAGCTTAGGACAAACAACTACCTACGAGCAGTACTTC
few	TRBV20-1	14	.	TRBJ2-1	CSARDPGTDNEQFF	TGCAGTGCTAGAGACCCCGGGACTGACAATGAGCAGTTCTTC
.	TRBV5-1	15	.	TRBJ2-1	CASSLVVAEGGPQFF	TGCGCCAGCAGCTTGGTAGTAGCGGAGGGGGGCCCGCAGTTCTTC
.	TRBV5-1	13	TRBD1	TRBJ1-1	CASSPRQGNEAFF	TGCGCCAGCAGCCCTCGACAGGGAAATGAAGCTTTCTTT
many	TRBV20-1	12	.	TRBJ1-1	CSALGPNTEAFF	TGCAGTGCTCTGGGACCCAACACTGAAGCTTTCTTT